Presented here are 9 T cell receptor beta chains from one specimen sequenced in a study of vaccination and CD4 T cells after COVID-19. Noted treatment: 10-day PBMC culture with coronavirus spike peptide pools or control peptides (ViraFEST assay). Sequencing of the DNA from cultured CD4+ T cells was carried out with the Oncomine TCR Beta short-read assay. TCRdb recomputed calls from the PCR reads with MiXCR, one row per CDR3 protein. The table shows 7,500 to 8,500 distinct CDR3 sequences, with about 19% occurring only once. These receptors have no identified antigens. The material was CD4+ T cells from blood, cultured in vitro, obtained after SARS-CoV-2 vaccination. The receptor set was obtained from a human donor who had recovered from COVID-19.

Sample share makes this clonotype medium-sized. The genes are TRBV7-2 and TRBJ2-7; 11 nucleotides align to TRBD2. Germline trimming cut 1 base from V and 3 bases from J; bases unmatched to any gene: 8. The CDR3 consists of 17 residues. Germline V gives CDR1 SGHTA, CDR2 FQGNSA. As DNA, the CDR3 is TGTGCCAGCAGCTTAGGCCCGGGGCTAGCGGGAGGCTACGAGCAGTACTTC. It encodes CASSLGPGLAGGYEQYF.

The J gene is TRBJ2-1, the V gene TRBV7-9, with 9 bases fitting TRBD1. The junction had 13 bases not matched to a gene; V was cut back by 3 bases and J by 7 bases. This CDR3 contains 17 residues. CDR1 SEHNR and CDR2 FQNEAQ come from the germline V gene (reference sequence). This CDR3 is CASSFVAGTGYRNEQFF. CDR3 DNA sequence: TGTGCCAGCAGCTTTGTCGCCGGGACAGGGTATAGGAATGAGCAGTTCTTC.

The rearrangement joins TRBV27 to TRBJ2-3; TRBD2 is a possible D gene (6 bases). Germline V gene sequence: CDR1 MNHEY, CDR2 SMNVEV (reference sequence). CDR3 length: 15 amino acids. V shed 6 bases and J shed 3 bases, with 16 bases lying between them. The CDR3 region has the DNA TGTGCCAGCAGACTTGGACCGGGGGAGACAGATACGCAGTATTTT. It encodes CASRLGPGETDTQYF.

This chain links TRBV5-1 with TRBJ2-6, with 11 positions matching TRBD1. CDR1 and CDR2 (germline): SGHRS, YFSETQ. The ends lost 3 bases at V and 2 bases at J; junction bases unmatched: 7. The CDR3 is 18 residues long. Written as DNA, the CDR3 is TGCGCCAGCAGCTCGACCGGGACAGGGGGACCTGGGGCCAACGTCCTGACTTTC. This sequence encodes CASSSTGTGGPGANVLTF.

In this sample, this clonotype is medium-sized. The genes are TRBV28 and TRBJ1-1, with TRBD1 matching over 7 bases. CDR3 size: 15 residues. Germline V gene data show CDR1 as MDHEN and CDR2 as SYDVKM. Trimming removed 4 bases from V and 4 bases from J; junction bases left unmatched: 9. The CDR3 DNA is TGTGCCAGCAGTTCTCTACAGGGGAGAAGCACTGAAGCTTTCTTT. Translation gives CASSSLQGRSTEAFF.

Notes on this clonotype: A much larger clone lies one base from this, so it may be a read error. The chain couples TRBV20-1 to TRBJ2-7; D is perhaps TRBD1 (8 bases). Germline loops: CDR1 DFQATT, CDR2 SNEGSKA (reference sequence). Deletions cut 4 bases from V and 9 bases from J, with 22 bases between. The CDR3 loop spans 14 amino acids. The CDR3 region has the DNA TGCAGTGCTACCGGACAGGGAGGGATTACGACGCAGTACTTC. This sequence encodes CSATGQGGITTQYF.

This clonotype ranks as medium-sized. V is TRBV10-3 and J is TRBJ2-1, with 10 bases that match TRBD2. V lost 3 bases to trimming and J lost 6 bases; unmatched junction nucleotides: 11. CDR1 and CDR2 from the germline V gene are ENHRY and SYGVKD. The CDR3 sequence is 17 residues long. The CDR3 coding sequence is TGTGCCATCAGTGAAAGCCCTAGCGGGGGCCCAACCAATGAGCAGTTCTTC. This translates into CAISESPSGGPTNEQFF.

V usage is TRBV6-1 and J usage is TRBJ2-2; 8 positions match TRBD2. The CDR3 contains 15 residues. CDR1 and CDR2 from the germline V gene are MNHNS and SASEGT. V was clipped by 4 bases and J by 5 bases; unmatched bases: 6. The CDR3 DNA is TGTGCCAGCAGTGCCCGACTAGCGCGGACCGGGGAGCTGTTTTTT. Amino acids: CASSARLARTGELFF.

The V gene is TRBV29-1, the J gene TRBJ2-1; no clear D. The CDR3 is made up of 11 amino acids. Per the germline V gene, CDR1 is SQVTM and CDR2 is ANQGSEA. Between the trimmed V and J ends, which lost 4 bases and 10 bases, there was a span of 11 bases. CDR3 sequence reads: CSVVPRTEQFF. The CDR3 nucleotides read TGCAGCGTTGTACCCCGGACGGAGCAGTTCTTC.